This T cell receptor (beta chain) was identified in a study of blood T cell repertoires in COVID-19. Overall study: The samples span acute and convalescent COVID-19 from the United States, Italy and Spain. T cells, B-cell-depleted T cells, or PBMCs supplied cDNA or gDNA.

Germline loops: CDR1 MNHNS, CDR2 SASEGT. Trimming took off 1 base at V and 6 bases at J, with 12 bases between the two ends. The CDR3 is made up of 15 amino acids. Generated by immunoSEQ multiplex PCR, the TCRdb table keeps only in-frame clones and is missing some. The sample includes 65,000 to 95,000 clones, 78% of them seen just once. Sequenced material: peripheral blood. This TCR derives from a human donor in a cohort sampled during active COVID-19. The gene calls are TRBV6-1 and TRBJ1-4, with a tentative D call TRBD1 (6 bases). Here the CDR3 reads CASSEVPGGDEKLFF. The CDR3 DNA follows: TGTGCCAGCAGTGAAGTCCCGGGGGGCGATGAAAAACTGTTTTTT.